This TCR beta chain was identified in a study of breast tumors, draining lymph nodes, adjacent tissues. Findings of the study overall: Tumor repertoires ranked between lymph nodes and nontumor tissue in diversity, with V and J gene preferences. Tumor and nontumor repertoires were significantly more similar in luminal-like than in basal-like breast cancer. Data fit most tumor T cells coming from lymph node, expanding in tumor. The lymph node origin of tumor T cells was framed as consistent with a hypothesis, not demonstrated.

In its sample, this clonotype ranks as large. Its antigen is as yet unknown. MiXCR, applied by TCRdb to the multiplex PCR reads, yields one record per CDR3 protein. The table has about 14,000 distinct CDR3 sequences, roughly 50% seen once. Germline V CDR1 and CDR2: DFQATT, SNEGSKA (reference sequence). This CDR3 is 14 amino acids long. The ends lost 5 bases at V and 4 bases at J; junction bases unmatched: 7. The chain uses TRBV20-1 and TRBJ1-3; 8 bases align to TRBD1. What was sequenced was tumor-adjacent breast tissue. The clonotype comes from a female donor with breast cancer. Some clones in this sample may be carry-over from other donors' samples. CDR3: CSAPGQGEGNTIYF. DNA for the CDR3: TGCAGTGCTCCCGGACAGGGCGAGGGAAACACCATATATTTT.